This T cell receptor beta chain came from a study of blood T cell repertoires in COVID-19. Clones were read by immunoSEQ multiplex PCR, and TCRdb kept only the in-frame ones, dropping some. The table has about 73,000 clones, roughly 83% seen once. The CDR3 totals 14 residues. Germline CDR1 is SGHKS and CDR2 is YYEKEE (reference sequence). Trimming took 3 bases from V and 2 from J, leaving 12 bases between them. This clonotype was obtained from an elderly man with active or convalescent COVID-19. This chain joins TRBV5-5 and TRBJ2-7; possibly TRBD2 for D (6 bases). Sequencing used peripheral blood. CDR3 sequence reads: CASSSTPGAYEQYF. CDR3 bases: TGTGCCAGCAGCTCCACTCCGGGGGCCTACGAGCAGTACTTC.